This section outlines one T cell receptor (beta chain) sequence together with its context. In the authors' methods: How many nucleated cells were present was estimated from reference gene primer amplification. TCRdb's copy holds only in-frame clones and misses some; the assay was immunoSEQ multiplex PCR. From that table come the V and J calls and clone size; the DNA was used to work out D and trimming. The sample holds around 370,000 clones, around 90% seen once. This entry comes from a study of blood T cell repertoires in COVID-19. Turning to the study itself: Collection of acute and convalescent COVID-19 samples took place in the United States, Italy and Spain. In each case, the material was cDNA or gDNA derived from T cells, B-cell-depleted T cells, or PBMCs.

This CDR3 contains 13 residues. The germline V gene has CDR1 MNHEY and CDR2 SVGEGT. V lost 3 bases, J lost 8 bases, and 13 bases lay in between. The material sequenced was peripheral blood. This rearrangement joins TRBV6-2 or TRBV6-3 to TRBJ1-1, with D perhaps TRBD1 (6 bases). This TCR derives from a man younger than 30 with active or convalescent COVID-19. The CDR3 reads CASSYGGGPEAFF. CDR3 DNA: TGTGCCAGCAGTTATGGGGGGGGGCCCGAAGCTTTCTTT.